A single sample is the source of the 20 T cell receptor beta chains below, sequenced in a study of cytomegalovirus exposure and HLA in healthy donors. A multiplex PCR was run with 60 Vbeta primers and 13 Jbeta primers. Assay used: immunoSEQ multiplex PCR; TCRdb lists only in-frame clones, some missing. The sample has 100,000 to 140,000 clones, about 74% seen once; the top ten hold 11% to 15%. Sequenced material: PBMCs. The receptors were gathered from a woman aged 40 to 50 in good health and CMV-seropositive.

V usage is TRBV7-9 and J usage is TRBJ1-2, with 10 bases aligning to TRBD1. J gave up 5 bases and V 4 bases, and 4 bases lay outside the gene matches. The length of the CDR3 is 14 residues. CDR1 and CDR2 (germline): SEHNR, FQNEAQ (reference sequence). The CDR3 nucleotides are TGTGCCAGCAGCTACAGGGACAGGGGATATGGCTACACCTTC. This codes for CASSYRDRGYGYTF.

The genes are TRBV6-6 and TRBJ1-1; no clear D gene. The CDR3 runs to 14 residues. V lost 2 bases and J 0 bases, leaving 7 bases between the germline ends. Looked up from germline, CDR1 is MNHNY and CDR2 is SVGAGI (reference sequence). CDR3 in DNA: TGTGCCAGCAGTTACGGGCAAATGAACACTGAAGCTTTCTTT. It is translated as CASSYGQMNTEAFF.

The chain uses TRBV5-4 and TRBJ2-7; tentative D call: TRBD2 (6 bases). The CDR3 consists of 13 residues. V lost 3 bases and J lost 3, with 10 bases in between. The germline gives CDR1 SGHNT, CDR2 YYREEE (reference sequence). In DNA, the CDR3 is TGTGCCAGCAGCTCGGCGGGGCACTACGAGCAGTACTTC. Translation gives CASSSAGHYEQYF.

The V and J genes are TRBV28 and TRBJ1-1; D remains ambiguous. Per germline, CDR1 MDHEN and CDR2 SYDVKM. The CDR3 is made up of 13 amino acids. V lost 7 bases and J lost 1, with 10 bases in between. CDR3 sequence reads: CASTNSGNTEAFF. The CDR3 DNA is TGTGCCAGCACCAATTCAGGGAACACTGAAGCTTTCTTT.

Concerning this clone itself: This CDR3 is also generated by other DNA sequences in the sample. The chain uses TRBV29-1 and TRBJ1-5, with a tentative D call TRBD1 (5 bases). The CDR3 runs to 12 residues. Germline V gene data show CDR1 as SQVTM and CDR2 as ANQGSEA. Trimming took 6 bases from V and 5 from J, leaving 11 bases between them. The CDR3 nucleotides are TGCAGCGTAGGGGCCCGAGATCAGCCCCAGCATTTT. As protein: CSVGARDQPQHF.

This clone has a handful of counts. The rearrangement joins TRBV28 to TRBJ2-3; 13 bases line up with TRBD2. This CDR3 has 15 residues. V lost 6 bases, J lost 7 bases, and 7 bases stayed unmatched. CDR1 MDHEN and CDR2 SYDVKM come from the germline V gene. The CDR3 is CASRKTSGGSHTQYF. In DNA form, the CDR3 reads TGTGCCAGCAGGAAGACTAGCGGGGGGTCTCATACGCAGTATTTT. The whole variable domain, remainder taken from reference TRBV28 and TRBJ2-3, is DVKVTQSSRYLVKRTGEKVFLECVQDMDHENMFWYRQDPGLGLRLIYFSYDVKMKEKGDIPEGYSVSREKKERFSLILESASTNQTSMYLCASRKTSGGSHTQYFGPGTRLTVL.

This clone came up a few times. This chain connects TRBV5-1 to TRBJ2-5; 7 bases line up with TRBD2. This CDR3 has 14 amino acids. CDR1 is SGHRS, CDR2 YFSETQ, per germline. The J segment lost 4 bases and the V segment lost 0 bases, leaving 3 bases of the junction unmatched. CDR3 sequence: CASSLDVAGETQYF. The CDR3, as DNA: TGCGCCAGCAGCTTGGACGTAGCGGGAGAGACCCAGTACTTC. The full variable domain, its missing parts supplied by reference TRBV5-1 and TRBJ2-5, is KAGVTQTPRYLIKTRGQQVTLSCSPISGHRSVSWYQQTPGQGLQFLFEYFSETQRNKGNFPGRFSGRQFSNSRSEMNVSTLELGDSALYLCASSLDVAGETQYFGPGTRLLVL.

This clone was seen only a few times. The chain is built from TRBV7-6 and TRBJ2-5; the D gene is possibly TRBD1 (6 bases). Per the germline V gene, CDR1 is SGHVS and CDR2 is FNYEAQ. V was trimmed by 6 bases and J by 1 base, leaving 18 bases between them. This CDR3 region has 16 residues. In DNA, the CDR3 is TGTGCCAGCAGTCCTTTAGGTGGGACAAGCCAAGAGACCCAGTACTTC. Its translation: CASSPLGGTSQETQYF.

The V gene is TRBV7-9, the J gene TRBJ2-7; TRBD1 agrees at 8 bases. This CDR3 contains 14 residues. V gave up 5 bases and J gave up 5 bases; unmatched junction bases: 8. Germline V gene data show CDR1 as SEHNR and CDR2 as FQNEAQ (reference sequence). CDR3 in amino acids: CASSPRTGFNEQYF. The CDR3 DNA reads TGTGCCAGCAGCCCCAGGACAGGGTTCAACGAGCAGTACTTC. The full variable domain, with the rest looked up from reference TRBV7-9 and TRBJ2-7, is DTGVSQNPRHKITKRGQNVTFRCDPISEHNRLYWYRQTLGQGPEFLTYFQNEAQLEKSRLLSDRFSAERPKGSFSTLEIQRTEQGDSAMYLCASSPRTGFNEQYFGPGTRLTVT.

The chain recombines TRBV30 with TRBJ1-5; perhaps TRBD1 as D (6 bases). The germline CDR1 and CDR2 sequences are GTSNPN and SVGIG (reference sequence). With 7 bases removed from V and 7 bases from J, the gap between germline ends came to 14 bases. CDR3 size: 12 residues. CDR3 in DNA: TGTGCCTTCCGGGACAACGGGCAGCCCCAGCATTTT. Protein sequence: CAFRDNGQPQHF.

Only a few counts were recorded for this clone. J is TRBJ2-1 and V is TRBV4-3; D gene unclear. The ends were cut back, 0 bases at V and 0 bases at J, with 9 bases in the middle. The CDR3 contains 16 residues. Germline V gene data show CDR1 as LGHNA and CDR2 as YSLEER. CDR3: CASSQDLDGSYNEQFF. CDR3 sequence (DNA): TGCGCCAGCAGCCAAGATCTAGATGGCTCCTACAATGAGCAGTTCTTC.

J is TRBJ1-2 and V is TRBV6-5; 7 bases align to TRBD1. This CDR3 region has 12 residues. V trimming: 6 bases; J trimming: 8 bases; junction bases outside the gene matches: 6. CDR1 and CDR2 (germline): MNHEY, SVGAGI. The DNA of the CDR3 is TGTGCCAGCAGGAAGACAGGGAGCGGCTACACCTTC. Translating it yields CASRKTGSGYTF.

The chain employs TRBV7-6 and TRBJ2-1; 11 bases fit TRBD2. The germline V gene encodes CDR1 SGHVS and CDR2 FNYEAQ. The V segment lost 2 bases and the J segment 0 bases; nucleotides outside the gene matches: 6. CDR3 length: 18 amino acids. CDR3 nucleotide sequence: TGTGCCAGCAGCTTACTCTCTAGCGGGGGGATCTCCTACAATGAGCAGTTCTTC. It specifies CASSLLSSGGISYNEQFF.

The chain links TRBV19 to TRBJ1-2, with a possible D match to TRBD1 (6 bases). The V gene's germline CDR1 is LNHDA and CDR2 SQIVND (reference sequence). V dropped 6 bases and J dropped 4 bases, with 15 bases sitting between them. The CDR3 totals 14 residues. In DNA form, the CDR3 reads TGTGCCAGTAGCCCGCCGGTGGACAGCTATGGCTACACCTTC. Translating gives CASSPPVDSYGYTF.

There are a few counts of this clone. This chain joins TRBV18 and TRBJ1-5; D is undetermined. The V gene lost 5 bases and the J gene lost 9 bases, with 14 bases spanning the gap. This CDR3 contains 13 residues. Germline CDR1 and CDR2: KGHSH and LQKENI. The CDR3 DNA reads as TGTGCCAGCTCATCGAGGTCCTTAATGCCCCAGCATTTT. Protein product: CASSSRSLMPQHF. The complete variable domain, with remaining parts taken from reference TRBV18 and TRBJ1-5, reads NAGVMQNPRHLVRRRGQEARLRCSPMKGHSHVYWYRQLPEEGLKFMVYLQKENIIDESGMPKERFSAEFPKEGPSILRIQQVVRGDSAAYFCASSSRSLMPQHFGDGTRLSIL.

The chain has TRBV6-5 and TRBJ1-1, with TRBD1 as a possible D gene (5 bases). The germline V gene has CDR1 MNHEY and CDR2 SVGAGI. The CDR3 totals 14 residues. The germline V and J ends were trimmed by 3 bases and 0 bases, with 8 bases remaining between them. This CDR3 reads CASSYQGLNTEAFF. The DNA of the CDR3 is TGTGCCAGCAGTTATCAGGGATTGAACACTGAAGCTTTCTTT.

The V call is TRBV5-8, the J call TRBJ1-5, with 8 bases aligning to TRBD1. Germline loops: CDR1 SGHTS, CDR2 YDEGEE. There are 15 residues in the CDR3. Trimming cost V 3 bases and J 2 bases; bases outside gene matches: 4. CDR3 amino acids: CASSWQGAGNQPQHF. As DNA, the CDR3 is TGTGCCAGCAGCTGGCAGGGGGCCGGCAATCAGCCCCAGCATTTT.

V and J are TRBV5-1 and TRBJ2-3; D is unresolved. The CDR3 extends over 13 amino acids. The germline gives CDR1 SGHRS, CDR2 YFSETQ. V was clipped by 2 bases and J by 2 bases, with 6 bases between them. CDR3 nucleotides: TGCGCCAGCAGCTTAAGCATCACAGATACGCAGTATTTT. This codes for CASSLSITDTQYF.

This clone occurred a few times. The chain links TRBV4-2 to TRBJ2-1, with TRBD2 as a possible D gene (7 bases). Trimming cost V 1 base and J 10 bases, with 14 bases left between them. CDR1 is LGHNA, CDR2 YNFKEQ, per germline. The CDR3 length is 14 residues. CDR3 DNA sequence: TGTGCCAGCAGCCAAGGTTCGACGGGGGGCGAGCAGTTCTTC. Its translation: CASSQGSTGGEQFF.

This clone has only one observation. This chain joins TRBV10-3 and TRBJ1-2; 7 nucleotides agree with TRBD1. CDR1 ENHRY and CDR2 SYGVKD come from the germline V gene. The CDR3 totals 13 residues. Trimming took 4 bases from V and 4 from J; bases not matched to a gene: 3. The chain's CDR3 is CAISADRVYGYTF. The CDR3 DNA reads as TGTGCCATCAGTGCCGACAGGGTCTATGGCTACACCTTC.